This TCR beta chain was profiled in a study of a mutant IDH1 vaccine in newly diagnosed glioma. On the study more broadly: Most patients had radiochemotherapy with temozolomide before enrollment; others had one alone.

As for this clone: No antigen is known for it.

Time point specified: week 35, safety follow-up. Vaccination comprised doses that each held 300 ug of mutant IDH1 20-mer peptide, plus topical imiquimod. The study enrolled donors with new WHO grade 3 or 4 IDH1-mutant, ATRX-lost astrocytomas. V was pared by 7 bases and J by 3 bases, with 10 bases between. The CDR3 consists of 12 residues. Germline loops: CDR1 SNHLY, CDR2 FYNNEI. Method: immunoSEQ multiplex PCR; TCRdb's copy keeps in-frame clones and lacks some. In the table there are 29,000 or so clones, more than 65% of which are singletons. Sample: PBMCs, taken from a glioma patient whose treatment included an IDH1 peptide vaccine. This chain links TRBV2 with TRBJ2-7; tentative D call: TRBD2 (5 bases). The sequence was obtained from a man in his fifties or sixties with glioma. The CDR3 nucleotides read TGTGCCAGCATCCAACGGGGCTACGAGCAGTACTTC. It is translated as CASIQRGYEQYF. Full variable domain (missing parts from reference TRBV2 and TRBJ2-7): EPEVTQTPSHQVTQMGQEVILRCVPISNHLYFYWYRQILGQKVEFLVSFYNNEISEKSEIFDDQFSVERPDGSNFTLKIRSTKLEDSAMYFCASIQRGYEQYFGPGTRLTVT.